This TCR beta chain was sequenced during a study of blood T cells in healthy people across ages. The CDR3 contains 12 residues. The trim removed 4 bases at V and 6 bases at J, leaving 3 bases unmatched. Germline CDR1 and CDR2: SGHRS and YFSETQ. The use of a sample-barcoded 5' primer and a J-beta primer mix characterized a second PCR of about 7 to 12 cycles. A single record per CDR3 protein comes from TCRdb applying MiXCR to the 5' RACE reads. In the table there are some 1.6 million distinct CDR3 sequences, roughly 30% of which are singletons. Extracted total RNA amounted to at least 5 micrograms for each sample.

The TCR was taken from a woman aged 30 to 39 in good health. The sequenced sample consisted of blood. The V and J genes are TRBV5-1 and TRBJ2-7; 8 positions agree with TRBD1. The CDR3 DNA reads as TGCGCCAGCAGCCACACAGGGGGCGAGCAGTACTTC. Its translation: CASSHTGGEQYF.